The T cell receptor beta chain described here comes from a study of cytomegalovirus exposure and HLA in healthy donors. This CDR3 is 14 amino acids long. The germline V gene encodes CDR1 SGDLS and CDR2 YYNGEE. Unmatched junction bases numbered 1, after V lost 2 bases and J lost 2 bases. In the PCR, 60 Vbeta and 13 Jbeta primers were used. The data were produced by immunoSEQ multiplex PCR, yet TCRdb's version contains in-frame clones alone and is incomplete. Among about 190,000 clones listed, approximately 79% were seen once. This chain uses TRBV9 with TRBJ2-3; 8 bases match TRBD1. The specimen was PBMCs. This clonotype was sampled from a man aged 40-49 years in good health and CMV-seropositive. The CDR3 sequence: CASSVTGDTDTQYF. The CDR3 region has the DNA TGTGCCAGCAGCGTGACAGGGGACACAGATACGCAGTATTTT.